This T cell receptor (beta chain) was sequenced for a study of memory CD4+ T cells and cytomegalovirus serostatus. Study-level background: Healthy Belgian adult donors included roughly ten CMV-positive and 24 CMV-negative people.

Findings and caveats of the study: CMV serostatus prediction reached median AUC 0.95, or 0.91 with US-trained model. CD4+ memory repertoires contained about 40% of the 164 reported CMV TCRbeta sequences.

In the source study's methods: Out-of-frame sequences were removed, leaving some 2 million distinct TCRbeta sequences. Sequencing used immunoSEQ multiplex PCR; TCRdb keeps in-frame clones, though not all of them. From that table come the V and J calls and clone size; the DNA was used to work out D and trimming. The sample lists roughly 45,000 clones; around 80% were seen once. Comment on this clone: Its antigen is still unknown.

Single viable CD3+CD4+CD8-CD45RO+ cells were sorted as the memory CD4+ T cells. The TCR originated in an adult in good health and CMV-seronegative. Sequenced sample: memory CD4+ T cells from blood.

For the CDR3, the DNA is TGTGCCAGCAGCCTCGCACAGGGGGCCGAAGGCTACACCTTC. Its translation is CASSLAQGAEGYTF. The chain joins TRBV7-9 to TRBJ1-2, with 9 bases fitting TRBD1. Germline CDR1 reads SEHNR; CDR2 reads FQNEAQ (reference sequence). This CDR3 region has 14 residues. The V and J ends lost 5 bases and 8 bases, in that order; junction bases with no gene match: 9.